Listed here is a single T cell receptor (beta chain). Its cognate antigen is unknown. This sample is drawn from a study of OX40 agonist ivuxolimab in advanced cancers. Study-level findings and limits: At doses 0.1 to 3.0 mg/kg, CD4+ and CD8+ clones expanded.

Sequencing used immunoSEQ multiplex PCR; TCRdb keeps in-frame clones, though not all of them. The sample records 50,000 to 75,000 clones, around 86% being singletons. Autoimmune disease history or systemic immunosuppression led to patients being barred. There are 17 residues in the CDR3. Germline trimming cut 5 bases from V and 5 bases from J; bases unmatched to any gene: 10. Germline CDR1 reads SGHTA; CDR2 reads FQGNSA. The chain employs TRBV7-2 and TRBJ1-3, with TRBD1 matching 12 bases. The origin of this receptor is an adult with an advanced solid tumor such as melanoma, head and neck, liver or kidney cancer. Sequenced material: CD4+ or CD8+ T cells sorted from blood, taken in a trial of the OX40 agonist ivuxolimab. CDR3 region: CASSGHQGQGARNTIYF. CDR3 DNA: TGTGCCAGCAGCGGGCACCAGGGACAGGGGGCTAGAAACACCATATATTTT.